Listed here is a single T cell receptor (beta chain). Some clones are missing from TCRdb's copy, which holds only in-frame ones; the method was immunoSEQ multiplex PCR. The sample holds about 21,000 clones, 74% seen once. Trimming took 1 base from V and 0 from J, leaving 10 bases between them. The CDR3 runs 16 residues. Germline CDR1 is SGHVS and CDR2 is FNYEAQ. The entry originates in a study of cytotoxic CD8 clonotypes in ibrutinib-treated CLL. Study-level background: Of the patients, under 13 were relapsed/refractory, 15 treatment-naive and 17 to 18 IGHV unmutated. A mean of around 260,000 productive templates and about 88,000 productive rearrangements was obtained per sample.

The receptor was isolated from a human donor with chronic lymphocytic leukemia. The sequencing used PBMCs, collected before ibrutinib treatment. The chain combines TRBV7-6 with TRBJ1-3; D remains unclear. CDR3 amino acids: CASSLVGPDSGNTIYF. The CDR3 region has the DNA TGTGCCAGCAGCTTAGTTGGCCCAGACTCTGGAAACACCATATATTTT.